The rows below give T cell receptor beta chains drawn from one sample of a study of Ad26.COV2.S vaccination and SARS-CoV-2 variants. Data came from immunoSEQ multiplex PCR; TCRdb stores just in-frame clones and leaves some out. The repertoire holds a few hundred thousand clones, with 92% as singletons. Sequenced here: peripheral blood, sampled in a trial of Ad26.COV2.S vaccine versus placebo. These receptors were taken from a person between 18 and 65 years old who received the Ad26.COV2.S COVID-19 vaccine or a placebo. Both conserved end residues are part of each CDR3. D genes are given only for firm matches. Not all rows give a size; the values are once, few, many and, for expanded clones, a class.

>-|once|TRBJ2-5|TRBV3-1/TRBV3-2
CASSPPSATQETQYF
TGTGCCAGCAGCCCTCCCTCGGCGACTCAAGAGACCCAGTACTTC
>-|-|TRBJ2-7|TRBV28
CASSRPEFPDYEQYF
TGTGCCAGCAGCCGTCCCGAGTTTCCTGATTACGAGCAGTACTTC
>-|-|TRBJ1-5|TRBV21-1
CASSKWDRGNQPQHF
TGTGCCAGCAGCAAATGGGACAGGGGGAATCAGCCCCAGCATTTT
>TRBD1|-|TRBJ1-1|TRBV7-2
CASSKHQGVTEAFF
TGTGCCAGCAGCAAGCACCAGGGGGTCACTGAAGCTTTCTTT
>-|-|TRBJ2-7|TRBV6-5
CASSYSRGNSYEQYF
TGTGCCAGCAGTTACTCCCGGGGTAACTCCTACGAGCAGTACTTC
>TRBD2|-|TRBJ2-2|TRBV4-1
CASSQDFRGGNTGELFF
TGCGCCAGCAGCCAAGATTTCCGGGGGGGGAACACCGGGGAGCTGTTTTTT
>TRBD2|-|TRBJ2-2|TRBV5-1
CASSWTSGGAGELFF
TGCGCCAGCAGTTGGACTAGCGGGGGGGCCGGGGAGCTGTTTTTT
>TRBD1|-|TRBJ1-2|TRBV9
CASTVGTGNYGYTF
TGTGCCAGCACCGTTGGGACAGGGAACTATGGCTACACCTTC
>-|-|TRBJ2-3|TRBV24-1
CATSPTGASSTDTQYF
TGTGCCACCAGCCCAACGGGGGCTAGCAGTACAGATACGCAGTATTTT
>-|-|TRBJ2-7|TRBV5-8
CASSYLYEQYF
TGTGCCAGCAGCTACCTCTACGAGCAGTACTTC